This T cell receptor beta chain is drawn from a study of T-cell reconstitution after alpha-beta-depleted transplantation in children. General observations from the study: Recipient T cells and thymic progenitors that survived gave rise to the high TCRbeta diversity observed at day 60 in some patients. It was newly produced T cells that mostly accounted for T-cell counts and diversity one year after transplant. After transplant, at about two months, alpha-beta T cells were reportedly derived from several hundred expanded graft clones.

In regard to this clonotype: Its specificity is unknown.

V was trimmed by 4 bases and J by 0 bases, leaving 13 bases between them. This CDR3 has 15 amino acids. The germline gives CDR1 SGHRS, CDR2 YFSETQ. TCRbeta library preparation incorporated unique molecular identifiers. Each CDR3 protein is one row after TCRdb ran MiXCR on the PCR reads. The repertoire includes about 58,000 distinct CDR3 sequences, around 40% of them detected once, and roughly 98% sits in the top ten. The TCR sequence derives from a male patient between 5 and 17 years old who had a stem cell transplant for acute lymphoblastic leukemia, so the T cells may come from the graft donor. Sequenced material: PBMCs, mostly from graft donor cells, taken 360 days after TCRalphabeta/CD19-depleted stem cell transplant. The chain links TRBV5-1 to TRBJ1-1; a possible D gene is TRBD1 (6 bases). This CDR3 reads CASSPSWGLNTEAFF. The DNA for the CDR3 is TGCGCCAGCAGCCCCTCGTGGGGGCTGAACACTGAAGCTTTCTTT.